These 26 T cell receptor beta chains originate from one sample sequenced in a study of blood T cell repertoires in COVID-19. Produced via immunoSEQ multiplex PCR; TCRdb's table is partial and in-frame only. The sample carries some 120,000 clones, 70% to 85% recorded once. Sequenced input: peripheral blood. These TCRs come from a woman in her forties or fifties with acute or convalescent COVID-19.

The chain is built from TRBV5-1 and TRBJ2-7; TRBD1 agrees at 8 bases. Looked up from germline, CDR1 is SGHRS and CDR2 is YFSETQ. The J segment lost 5 bases and the V segment lost 4 bases, leaving 5 bases of the junction unmatched. The length of the CDR3 is 13 residues. In nucleotides, the CDR3 is TGCGCCAGCAGCCGCGAGACAGGGGACGAGCAGTACTTC. This translates into CASSRETGDEQYF.

The chain recombines TRBV2 with TRBJ1-2, with 10 bases that match TRBD1. V shed 6 bases, J shed 5 bases, and the junction held 12 bases outside the gene matches. CDR1 and CDR2 (germline): SNHLY, FYNNEI. CDR3 size: 16 residues. DNA for the CDR3: TGTGCCAGCAGCGGCTCCCCCGGGACAGGGGATTATGGCTACACCTTC. Residues: CASSGSPGTGDYGYTF.

The chain links TRBV19 to TRBJ2-5, with TRBD2 as a possible D gene (6 bases). CDR3 length: 15 amino acids. V was clipped by 4 bases and J by 2 bases, with 14 bases between them. Germline V gene sequence: CDR1 LNHDA, CDR2 SQIVND (reference sequence). CDR3 loop: CASSTGGRTQETQYF. As DNA, the CDR3 is TGTGCCAGTAGTACCGGTGGGAGGACTCAAGAGACCCAGTACTTC.

The chain is built from TRBV5-1 and TRBJ2-3; TRBD2 aligns across 10 bases. The CDR3 is 16 amino acids. Losses at the gene ends were 0 bases for V and 1 base for J; bases not matched to a gene: 2. Germline lookup yields CDR1 SGHRS and CDR2 YFSETQ. The CDR3 DNA reads as TGCGCCAGCAGCTTGGGACTAGCGGGCCGCACAGATACGCAGTATTTT. This sequence encodes CASSLGLAGRTDTQYF.

The chain has TRBV12-5 and TRBJ2-2; no firm D call. Germline-derived CDR1 and CDR2 are LGHNT and FRNRAP. The CDR3 spans 15 residues. The germline V and J ends were trimmed by 1 base and 2 bases, with 8 bases remaining between them. Here the CDR3 reads CASGLGHGNTGELFF. The CDR3 DNA reads TGTGCTAGTGGTTTGGGACATGGCAACACCGGGGAGCTGTTTTTT.

The chain joins TRBV5-8 to TRBJ1-5; the D gene is possibly TRBD1 (6 bases). Germline lookup yields CDR1 SGHTS and CDR2 YDEGEE. Trimming left V 0 bases short and J 3 bases short, with 10 bases between. This CDR3 has 15 residues. CDR3: CASSLEGHINQPQHF. CDR3 nucleotide sequence: TGTGCCAGCAGCTTGGAGGGACACATCAATCAGCCCCAGCATTTT.

This chain connects TRBV25-1 to TRBJ1-3, with TRBD1 identical over 10 bases. J lost 3 bases, V lost 5 bases, and 7 bases had no gene match. This CDR3 is built from 16 residues. Looked up from germline, CDR1 is MGHDK and CDR2 is SYGVNS. CDR3 sequence (DNA): TGTGCCAGCAGTCTCCCCGACAGGGGGCTTGGAAACACCATATATTTT. This codes for CASSLPDRGLGNTIYF.

This clone was seen only a few times. This sequence joins TRBV3-1 (or the pseudogene TRBV3-2) and TRBJ1-1, with D unclear. V lost 4 bases and J 3 bases, leaving 12 bases between the germline ends. Germline CDR1 reads LGHDT; CDR2 reads YNNKEL (reference sequence). This CDR3 spans 14 amino acids. CDR3 DNA: TGTGCCAGCAGCCCTTACTTGGGCCACACTGAAGCTTTCTTT. As protein: CASSPYLGHTEAFF.

This chain links TRBV19 with TRBJ1-3; 8 bases map to TRBD1. CDR3 length: 17 residues. The V gene end was trimmed by 0 bases and the J gene end by 4 bases; junction bases not matched to a gene: 8. Germline-derived CDR1 and CDR2 are LNHDA and SQIVND (reference sequence). For the CDR3, the DNA is TGTGCCAGTAGTATAGATGACAGGGGCCCCTCCGGAAACACCATATATTTT. Its translation: CASSIDDRGPSGNTIYF.

The CDR3 nucleotides read TGTGCCAGCAATCGGGGGGCCGCGAACACCGGGGAGCTGTTTTTT. Its protein product is CASNRGAANTGELFF. The rearrangement uses TRBV7-3 and TRBJ2-2, with TRBD2 as a possible D gene (7 bases). This CDR3 spans 15 amino acids. Per the germline V gene, CDR1 is SGHTA and CDR2 is FQGTGA. V lost 7 bases and J lost 0, with 12 bases in between.

The chain employs TRBV6-5 and TRBJ1-3; D ambiguous. The CDR3 consists of 14 residues. CDR1 MNHEY and CDR2 SVGAGI come from the germline V gene. The ends were cut back, 6 bases at V and 0 bases at J, with 9 bases in the middle. The CDR3 reads CASSLQNSGNTIYF. In nucleotides, the CDR3 is TGTGCCAGCAGCTTACAGAACTCTGGAAACACCATATATTTT.

Written as DNA, the CDR3 is TGCAGCGGAATTCTAAAGGGGGCCCGGGGAACTGAAGCTTTCTTT. This translates into CSGILKGARGTEAFF. The rearrangement links TRBV29-1 to TRBJ1-1; TRBD1 agrees at 7 bases. The CDR3 spans 15 residues. J lost 5 bases, V lost 7 bases, and 16 bases had no gene match. Germline loops: CDR1 SQVTM, CDR2 ANQGSEA.

V gene TRBV7-8 combines with J gene TRBJ1-2, with 11 bases fitting TRBD1. Looked up from germline, CDR1 is SGHVS and CDR2 is FQNEAQ. Trimming took 5 bases from V and 8 from J; bases not matched to a gene: 13. This CDR3 has 16 residues. In DNA form, the CDR3 reads TGTGCCAGCAGCCAGGACAGGGGGCAGGCAGCAGGAGGCTACACCTTC. Its translation is CASSQDRGQAAGGYTF.

This clone was counted a single time. The CDR3 here is CASSPKTSGGFRDTQYF. The CDR3 DNA reads as TGTGCCAGCTCACCTAAGACTAGCGGGGGGTTCCGAGATACGCAGTATTTT. The chain couples TRBV18 to TRBJ2-3; 13 bases agree with TRBD2. V gave up 3 bases and J gave up 5 bases; unmatched junction bases: 8. The germline V gene encodes CDR1 KGHSH and CDR2 LQKENI. The CDR3 extends over 17 amino acids.

V gene TRBV6-1 combines with J gene TRBJ1-4, with D tentatively TRBD1 (6 bases). Germline CDR1 MNHNS, CDR2 SASEGT. V was shortened by 2 bases and J by 7 bases, with 14 bases between the two germline ends. The CDR3 totals 15 residues. In DNA form, the CDR3 reads TGTGCCAGCAGTGAATTCAGGGGATTAGCTGAAAAACTGTTTTTT. The encoded protein is CASSEFRGLAEKLFF.

The J gene is TRBJ2-3, the V gene TRBV2; D is possibly TRBD2 (7 bases). Per the germline V gene, CDR1 is SNHLY and CDR2 is FYNNEI. CDR3 length: 14 amino acids. Trimming took off 9 bases at V and 0 bases at J, with 13 bases between the two ends. The CDR3 here is CARGGVMSTDTQYF. In DNA, the CDR3 is TGTGCCAGAGGGGGGGTTATGAGCACAGATACGCAGTATTTT. The variable domain in full, completed from reference TRBV2 and TRBJ2-3, reads EPEVTQTPSHQVTQMGQEVILRCVPISNHLYFYWYRQILGQKVEFLVSFYNNEISEKSEIFDDQFSVERPDGSNFTLKIRSTKLEDSAMYFCARGGVMSTDTQYFGPGTRLTVL.

This sequence joins TRBV25-1 and TRBJ2-1; TRBD1 aligns across 9 bases. The CDR3 consists of 17 residues. V was clipped by 1 base and J by 2 bases; unmatched bases: 6. The germline V gene encodes CDR1 MGHDK and CDR2 SYGVNS. CDR3 residues: CASSEFRGTGPYNEQFF. The DNA of the CDR3 is TGTGCCAGCAGTGAATTTAGGGGGACAGGGCCCTACAATGAGCAGTTCTTC.

The V call is TRBV9, the J call TRBJ1-1; 8 positions match TRBD1. The V and J ends lost 3 bases and 3 bases, in that order; junction bases with no gene match: 4. The CDR3 runs to 14 residues. CDR1 and CDR2 (germline): SGDLS, YYNGEE. DNA for the CDR3: TGTGCCAGCAGCGGACAGGGGACTGACACTGAAGCTTTCTTT. Its translation: CASSGQGTDTEAFF.

The rearrangement uses TRBV16 and TRBJ1-3; D is unresolved. With 1 base removed from V and 1 base from J, the gap between germline ends came to 5 bases. This CDR3 comprises 14 residues. Germline-derived CDR1 and CDR2 are KGHSY and FQNENV. CDR3 amino acids: CASSQFSSGNTIYF. DNA of the CDR3: TGTGCCAGCAGCCAATTTTCTTCTGGAAACACCATATATTTT.

The chain couples TRBV4-2 to TRBJ1-2; D possibly corresponds to TRBD1 (5 bases). This CDR3 is 17 amino acids long. Germline V CDR1 and CDR2: LGHNA, YNFKEQ. Deletions cut 0 bases from V and 2 bases from J, with 16 bases between. CDR3 DNA sequence: TGTGCCAGCAGCCAAGATCATCAGGGCAATTCAAACTATGGCTACACCTTC. Translation: CASSQDHQGNSNYGYTF.

V and J are TRBV5-1 and TRBJ2-5; a possible D gene is TRBD1 (6 bases). The CDR3 has 14 residues. CDR1 SGHRS and CDR2 YFSETQ come from the germline V gene. V was pared by 0 bases and J by 9 bases, with 15 bases between. CDR3 DNA: TGCGCCAGCAGCTTGGCCGGCGGTGAGGGGGCCCAGTACTTC. Translated: CASSLAGGEGAQYF.

The V and J genes are TRBV19 and TRBJ1-2; the D is unclear. Germline V lookup: CDR1 LNHDA, CDR2 SQIVND (reference sequence). The germline V and J ends were trimmed by 9 bases and 1 base, with 12 bases remaining between them. The CDR3 consists of 13 residues. The CDR3 protein is CARRNNLNYGYTF. Written as DNA, the CDR3 is TGTGCCAGGCGGAATAATCTTAACTATGGCTACACCTTC. The full variable domain, with the rest looked up from reference TRBV19 and TRBJ1-2, is DGGITQSPKYLFRKEGQNVTLSCEQNLNHDAMYWYRQDPGQGLRLIYYSQIVNDFQKGDIAEGYSVSREKKESFPLTVTSAQKNPTAFYLCARRNNLNYGYTFGSGTRLTVV.

The CDR3 DNA reads TGTGCCAGCATGGTTGGTACAGGGGCCTTTAAGAACACTGAAGCTTTCTTT. It encodes CASMVGTGAFKNTEAFF. The chain recombines TRBV2 with TRBJ1-1; 7 positions agree with TRBD1. Germline V lookup: CDR1 SNHLY, CDR2 FYNNEI. V was clipped by 7 bases and J by 1 base; unmatched bases: 15. The CDR3 contains 17 residues.

The chain joins TRBV6-6 to TRBJ1-1, with D maybe TRBD1 (5 bases). Trimming took off 2 bases at V and 11 bases at J, with 15 bases between the two ends. This CDR3 contains 13 residues. The germline gives CDR1 MNHNY, CDR2 SVGAGI (reference sequence). CDR3 DNA: TGTGCCAGCAGTTACGTCCAAAAACAGGACGCTTTCTTT. This encodes CASSYVQKQDAFF.

The chain couples TRBV25-1 to TRBJ1-2; 8 nucleotides line up with TRBD1. CDR3 length equals 14 residues. Germline-derived CDR1 and CDR2 are MGHDK and SYGVNS. J gave up 3 bases and V 2 bases, and 2 bases lay outside the gene matches. The CDR3, as DNA: TGTGCCAGCAGTGAAGAGGGACAGGACTATGGCTACACCTTC. Its translation: CASSEEGQDYGYTF.

Only one count was recorded for this clone. The genes are TRBV5-1 and TRBJ2-2; tentative D call: TRBD2 (5 bases). Trimming took off 2 bases at V and 2 bases at J, with 16 bases between the two ends. This CDR3 region has 17 residues. Germline V gene data show CDR1 as SGHRS and CDR2 as YFSETQ. CDR3 DNA: TGCGCCAGCAGCTTCTTATCGGGATACCTAAACACCGGGGAGCTGTTTTTT. This gives the protein CASSFLSGYLNTGELFF. Full variable domain (remainder filled in from reference TRBV5-1 and TRBJ2-2): KAGVTQTPRYLIKTRGQQVTLSCSPISGHRSVSWYQQTPGQGLQFLFEYFSETQRNKGNFPGRFSGRQFSNSRSEMNVSTLELGDSALYLCASSFLSGYLNTGELFFGEGSRLTVL.